The 32 T cell receptor beta chains below were found in one sample sequenced in a study of high-grade serous ovarian cancer treatment subgroups. The repertoire was sequenced with immunoSEQ multiplex PCR; TCRdb's copy has only in-frame clones and lacks some. The table includes 4,000 or so clones, approximately 71% detected once. Tumor samples were obtained before definitive surgery or chemotherapy. Specimen: tumor tissue. The receptors come from a human donor with high-grade serous ovarian cancer.

The rearrangement links TRBV5-1 to TRBJ1-3, with unresolved D. Trimming removed 8 bases at V and 1 base at J, with 13 bases between. Germline V gene lookup returns CDR1 SGHRS and CDR2 YFSETQ. The CDR3 is 14 amino acids. In nucleotides, the CDR3 is TGCGCCAGTCGGCAGGACGGATCTGGAAACACCATATATTTT. It translates to CASRQDGSGNTIYF. Drawing the rest from reference TRBV5-1 and TRBJ1-3, the complete variable domain is KAGVTQTPRYLIKTRGQQVTLSCSPISGHRSVSWYQQTPGQGLQFLFEYFSETQRNKGNFPGRFSGRQFSNSRSEMNVSTLELGDSALYLCASRQDGSGNTIYFGEGSWLTVV.

This clone was observed once. The gene calls are TRBV30 and TRBJ1-1; D is uncertain. Trimming took off 2 bases at V and 5 bases at J, with 15 bases between the two ends. Germline V gives CDR1 GTSNPN, CDR2 SVGIG (reference sequence). The CDR3 sequence is 14 residues long. CDR3 bases: TGTGCCTGGAGTTCTACGAGTCTGGGTACTGAAGCTTTCTTT. Protein product: CAWSSTSLGTEAFF.

CDR3 bases: TGTGCCAGCAGCTTACGCTCAGGGGGCAATGAGCAGTTCTTC. Protein product: CASSLRSGGNEQFF. The chain carries TRBV7-2 and TRBJ2-1, with 7 bases fitting TRBD1. Germline loops: CDR1 SGHTA, CDR2 FQGNSA. J gave up 6 bases and V 2 bases, and 4 bases lay outside the gene matches. The CDR3 is 14 residues long.

The gene calls are TRBV5-4 and TRBJ1-2; D gene uncertain. Germline V lookup: CDR1 SGHNT, CDR2 YYREEE (reference sequence). This CDR3 is 15 amino acids long. Trimming cost V 6 bases and J 4 bases, with 19 bases left between them. CDR3 DNA sequence: TGTGCCAGCACTCTACACCCAGGAAGGACCTATGGCTACACCTTC. The encoded protein is CASTLHPGRTYGYTF.

J is TRBJ2-4 and V is TRBV18; 9 bases align to TRBD1. Germline assignment: CDR1 KGHSH and CDR2 LQKENI. The CDR3 has 18 residues. The V and J ends lost 1 base and 4 bases, in that order; junction bases with no gene match: 11. The CDR3 nucleotides are TGTGCCAGCTCACCACTTCGTCCGGGACAGGGCCTAAAAAACATTCAGTACTTC. This translates into CASSPLRPGQGLKNIQYF.

The chain joins TRBV14 to TRBJ2-5; weak D call: TRBD2 (6 bases). CDR3 length: 16 residues. V lost 0 bases and J lost 4, with 15 bases in between. Germline CDR1 SGHDN, CDR2 FVKESK. CDR3 loop: CASSQELGGLGETQYF. The CDR3 coding sequence is TGTGCCAGCAGCCAAGAACTAGGAGGGCTGGGAGAGACCCAGTACTTC.

CDR3 amino acids: CASSQERGGQETQYF. The CDR3 DNA is TGCGCCAGCAGCCAAGAGCGGGGGGGCCAAGAGACCCAGTACTTC. The chain links TRBV4-3 to TRBJ2-5; 9 positions agree with TRBD2. The V gene end was trimmed by 0 bases and the J gene end by 1 base; junction bases not matched to a gene: 0. CDR1 LGHNA and CDR2 YSLEER come from the germline V gene. This CDR3 spans 15 amino acids.

V is TRBV5-4 and J is TRBJ1-1; D is possibly TRBD1 (5 bases). Germline CDR1 is SGHNT and CDR2 is YYREEE (reference sequence). The CDR3 length is 12 residues. The ends were cut back, 3 bases at V and 5 bases at J, with 8 bases in the middle. Here the CDR3 reads CASSWGGTEAFF. DNA for the CDR3: TGTGCCAGCAGCTGGGGGGGAACTGAAGCTTTCTTT.

This chain uses TRBV7-6 with TRBJ2-7, with no clear D. Trimming stripped 4 bases from V and 4 bases from J, with 8 bases between. The CDR3 spans 12 residues. Germline CDR1 reads SGHVS; CDR2 reads FNYEAQ. The CDR3 protein is CASSYAGYEQYF. Written as DNA, the CDR3 is TGTGCCAGCAGCTACGCAGGTTACGAGCAGTACTTC.

The J gene is TRBJ2-5, the V gene TRBV6-6; 13 bases agree with TRBD2. Germline lookup yields CDR1 MNHNY and CDR2 SVGAGI (reference sequence). Trimming at V came to 2 bases and at J to 4 bases, leaving 1 base not matched to a gene. This CDR3 spans 15 amino acids. The CDR3, as DNA: TGTGCCAGCAGTTACGGGACTAGCGGGACAGAGACCCAGTACTTC. As protein: CASSYGTSGTETQYF.

CDR3 in amino acids: CASSLAGPETQYF. In DNA form, the CDR3 reads TGCGCCAGCAGCTTGGCGGGCCCTGAGACCCAGTACTTC. The chain couples TRBV5-1 to TRBJ2-5; D is ambiguous. Trimming took off 0 bases at V and 5 bases at J, with 8 bases between the two ends. Per the germline V gene, CDR1 is SGHRS and CDR2 is YFSETQ. The CDR3 spans 13 residues.

This chain uses TRBV19 with TRBJ2-5; 10 bases align to TRBD2. This CDR3 has 14 residues. Germline V gene sequence: CDR1 LNHDA, CDR2 SQIVND (reference sequence). The V gene end was trimmed by 6 bases and the J gene end by 4 bases; junction bases not matched to a gene: 5. The CDR3 nucleotides are TGTGCCAGTAGCCTACGACTAGCGGGAGAGACCCAGTACTTC. Translating gives CASSLRLAGETQYF.

CDR3 bases: TGTGCCAGCAGAGCTGGAGGGCAGGGGCAGCCCCAGCATTTT. It translates to CASRAGGQGQPQHF. The chain has TRBV6-1 and TRBJ1-5, with TRBD1 as a possible D gene (6 bases). CDR3 length: 14 residues. Trimming removed 6 bases at V and 7 bases at J, with 16 bases between. CDR1 MNHNS and CDR2 SASEGT come from the germline V gene.

The chain couples TRBV29-1 to TRBJ1-2, with D hard to call. CDR3 length equals 13 residues. Per germline, CDR1 SQVTM and CDR2 ANQGSEA. With 6 bases removed from V and 0 bases from J, the gap between germline ends came to 11 bases. The CDR3 loop is CSVGRGANYGYTF. The CDR3 DNA sequence: TGCAGCGTCGGACGGGGAGCTAACTATGGCTACACCTTC.

The chain employs TRBV19 and TRBJ2-1, with 7 positions matching TRBD2. Germline-derived CDR1 and CDR2 are LNHDA and SQIVND (reference sequence). The trim removed 7 bases at V and 3 bases at J, leaving 9 bases unmatched. The CDR3 covers 15 residues. CDR3 in DNA: TGTGCCAGTACCGCCCAGGGAGGGGACTACAATGAGCAGTTCTTC. Encoded protein: CASTAQGGDYNEQFF. Drawing the rest from reference TRBV19 and TRBJ2-1, the complete variable domain is DGGITQSPKYLFRKEGQNVTLSCEQNLNHDAMYWYRQDPGQGLRLIYYSQIVNDFQKGDIAEGYSVSREKKESFPLTVTSAQKNPTAFYLCASTAQGGDYNEQFFGPGTRLTVL.

The count of this clone is one. The chain recombines TRBV11-1 with TRBJ1-1, with TRBD1 matching 7 bases. The CDR3 has 12 residues. Per germline, CDR1 SGHAT and CDR2 FQDESV (reference sequence). Unmatched junction bases numbered 6, after V lost 4 bases and J lost 10 bases. The CDR3 coding sequence is TGTGCCAGCAGCTCTACAGGGGAAAGAGCTTTCTTT. Encoded protein: CASSSTGERAFF.

The J gene is TRBJ2-5, the V gene TRBV5-1; D perhaps matches TRBD1 (5 bases). The CDR3 runs 14 residues. The germline CDR1 and CDR2 sequences are SGHRS and YFSETQ. The germline V and J ends were trimmed by 2 bases and 4 bases, with 12 bases remaining between them. The CDR3 region is CASSFTRVPETQYF. DNA of the CDR3: TGCGCCAGCAGCTTTACCAGGGTGCCAGAGACCCAGTACTTC.

The J gene is TRBJ1-5, the V gene TRBV11-2, with unresolved D. This CDR3 contains 15 residues. From germline, CDR1 is SGHAT and CDR2 FQNNGV. V lost 5 bases, J lost 7 bases, and 18 bases lay in between. CDR3 protein: CASSPAANRYQPQHF. The CDR3 region has the DNA TGTGCCAGCAGCCCCGCGGCCAATAGATACCAGCCCCAGCATTTT.

V and J are TRBV28 and TRBJ1-2; D remains ambiguous. Germline loops: CDR1 MDHEN, CDR2 SYDVKM. V was clipped by 2 bases and J by 3 bases, with 7 bases between them. The CDR3 sequence is 13 residues long. DNA of the CDR3: TGTGCCAGCAGTTTACGGTCAGACTATGGCTACACCTTC. Its translation: CASSLRSDYGYTF.

The rearrangement joins TRBV5-5 to TRBJ1-2; TRBD1 is a possible D gene (6 bases). Germline CDR1 is SGHKS and CDR2 is YYEKEE (reference sequence). This CDR3 has 16 residues. The V gene lost 4 bases and the J gene lost 0 bases, with 16 bases spanning the gap. For the CDR3, the DNA is TGTGCCAGCAGCCCCCCGGTCGAGGGGGCTAACTATGGCTACACCTTC. Amino acid sequence: CASSPPVEGANYGYTF.

The chain recombines TRBV7-2 with TRBJ1-2, with D maybe TRBD1 (6 bases). The CDR3 is made up of 14 amino acids. Germline lookup yields CDR1 SGHTA and CDR2 FQGNSA. V was shortened by 5 bases and J by 8 bases, with 18 bases between the two germline ends. CDR3 sequence: CASSGSRGGLGYTF. DNA for the CDR3: TGTGCCAGCAGCGGATCCAGGGGAGGGTTGGGCTACACCTTC.

The J gene is TRBJ2-1, the V gene TRBV11-2; 9 positions match TRBD2. V was pared by 4 bases and J by 6 bases, with 7 bases of the junction left unmatched. The CDR3 totals 15 residues. CDR1 is SGHAT and CDR2 is FQNNGV in the germline V gene. The CDR3 nucleotides are TGTGCCAGCAGCTCTGGACTAGCGTCCATCAATGAGCAGTTCTTC. Encoded protein: CASSSGLASINEQFF.

The chain combines TRBV4-2 with TRBJ1-2; TRBD1 might be the D (6 bases). Germline V gene sequence: CDR1 LGHNA, CDR2 YNFKEQ. V lost 0 bases and J 4 bases, leaving 9 bases between the germline ends. The CDR3 runs to 14 residues. CDR3 loop: CASSQDRGLYGYTF. The CDR3 DNA sequence: TGTGCCAGCAGCCAAGATCGGGGGCTCTATGGCTACACCTTC.

The J gene is TRBJ2-7, the V gene TRBV11-2; weak D call: TRBD1 (5 bases). The CDR3 sequence is 13 residues long. Trimming took 3 bases from V and 6 from J, leaving 12 bases between them. Germline V CDR1 and CDR2: SGHAT, FQNNGV. CDR3: CASSLGRAGEQYF. The CDR3 nucleotides are TGTGCCAGCAGCTTGGGCAGGGCAGGCGAGCAGTACTTC.

This clone has only a few counts. J is TRBJ2-2 and V is TRBV7-9; the D gene could be TRBD1 or TRBD2 (5 bases each). This CDR3 contains 15 residues. Germline V gene lookup returns CDR1 SEHNR and CDR2 FQNEAQ (reference sequence). The germline V and J ends were trimmed by 4 bases and 4 bases, with 13 bases remaining between them. The CDR3 coding sequence is TGTGCCAGCAGCTATCGGCCCGGGGCCACCGGGGAGCTGTTTTTT. Translated, it gives CASSYRPGATGELFF.

The genes are TRBV5-4 and TRBJ2-5; 14 bases are a match to TRBD2. There are 16 residues in the CDR3. The germline CDR1 and CDR2 sequences are SGHNT and YYREEE (reference sequence). With 1 base clipped from V and 10 bases from J, the junction kept 9 bases outside the gene matches. The CDR3 bases are TGTGCCAGCAGCTTGATCCCGGGACTAGCGGGGGCCCGCCAGTACTTC. This codes for CASSLIPGLAGARQYF.

V is TRBV27 and J is TRBJ1-5; D not resolved. CDR1 and CDR2 from the germline V gene are MNHEY and SMNVEV (reference sequence). The V end was cut by 0 bases, the J end by 0 bases, with 6 bases between. This CDR3 is 15 amino acids long. The CDR3: CASSLSGFSNQPQHF. The CDR3 DNA follows: TGTGCCAGCAGTTTATCAGGGTTTAGCAATCAGCCCCAGCATTTT.

The V gene is TRBV30, the J gene TRBJ1-1; D is unresolved. There are 12 residues in the CDR3. V was clipped by 5 bases and J by 1 base, with 8 bases between them. CDR1 and CDR2 (germline): GTSNPN, SVGIG (reference sequence). The CDR3 here is CAWSLKNTEAFF. In DNA, the CDR3 is TGTGCCTGGTCCCTTAAGAACACTGAAGCTTTCTTT.

The rearrangement uses TRBV5-1 and TRBJ2-5, with D possibly being TRBD2 (5 bases). This CDR3 is built from 14 residues. Germline CDR1 SGHRS, CDR2 YFSETQ. V lost 4 bases to trimming and J lost 1 base, with 11 bases between them. The CDR3 sequence: CASSRRTSQETQYF. The CDR3 DNA follows: TGCGCCAGCAGCAGGAGGACTTCCCAAGAGACCCAGTACTTC.

V and J are TRBV9 and TRBJ2-1, with 10 bases lining up with TRBD1. The CDR3 length is 16 residues. Germline assignment: CDR1 SGDLS and CDR2 YYNGEE. V was clipped by 0 bases and J by 8 bases; unmatched bases: 8. The CDR3 bases are TGTGCCAGCAGCGTAGCCGGACAGGGGGAAGGACATGAGCAGTTCTTC. Translated: CASSVAGQGEGHEQFF.

The genes are TRBV4-2 and TRBJ2-1, with TRBD2 identical over 14 bases. After removal of 1 base from V and 12 bases from J, the junction contained 11 bases not matched to a gene. The CDR3 length is 17 residues. In germline, CDR1 is LGHNA, CDR2 YNFKEQ. The DNA of the CDR3 is TGTGCCAGCAGCCAAGTGGGTGGGACTAGCGGGGGTGAATGGCAGTTCTTC. This translates into CASSQVGGTSGGEWQFF.

V is TRBV6-5 and J is TRBJ2-3; D might be TRBD2 (6 bases). The length of the CDR3 is 16 residues. Germline CDR1 reads MNHEY; CDR2 reads SVGAGI. Trimming removed 2 bases at V and 0 bases at J, with 12 bases between. DNA for the CDR3: TGTGCCAGCAGTTACGGTACTAGCCCCAGCACAGATACGCAGTATTTT. It encodes CASSYGTSPSTDTQYF.